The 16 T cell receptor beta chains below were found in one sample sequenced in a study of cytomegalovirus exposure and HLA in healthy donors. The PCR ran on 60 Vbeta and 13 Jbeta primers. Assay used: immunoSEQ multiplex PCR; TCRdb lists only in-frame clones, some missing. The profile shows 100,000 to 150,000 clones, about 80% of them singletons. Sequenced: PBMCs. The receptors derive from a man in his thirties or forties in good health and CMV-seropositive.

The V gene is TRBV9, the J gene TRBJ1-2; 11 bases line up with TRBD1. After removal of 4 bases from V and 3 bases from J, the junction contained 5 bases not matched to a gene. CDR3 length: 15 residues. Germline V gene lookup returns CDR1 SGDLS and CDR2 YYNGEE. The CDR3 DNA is TGTGCCAGCAGCCCCCGGGACAGGGGGGACTATGGCTACACCTTC. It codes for CASSPRDRGDYGYTF.

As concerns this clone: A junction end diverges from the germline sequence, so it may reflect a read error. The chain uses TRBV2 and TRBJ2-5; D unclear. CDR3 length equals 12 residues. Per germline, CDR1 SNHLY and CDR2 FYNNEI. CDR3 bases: TGTGCCAGCAGTGAAGGGTATGAGCTCCGTGACTTC. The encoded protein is CASSEGYELRDF.

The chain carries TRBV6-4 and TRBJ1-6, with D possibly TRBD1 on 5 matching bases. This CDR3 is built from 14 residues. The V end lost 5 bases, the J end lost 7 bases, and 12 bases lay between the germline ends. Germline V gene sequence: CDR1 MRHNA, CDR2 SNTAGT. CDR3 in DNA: TGTGCCAGCAGTAGGGGTCGGGGGAATTCACCCCTCCACTTT. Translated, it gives CASSRGRGNSPLHF.

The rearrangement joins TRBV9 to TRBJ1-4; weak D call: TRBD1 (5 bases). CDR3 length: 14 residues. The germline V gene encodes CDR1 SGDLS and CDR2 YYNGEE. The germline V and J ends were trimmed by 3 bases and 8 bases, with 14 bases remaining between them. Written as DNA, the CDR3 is TGTGCCAGCAGCGCCTCAGGTGGGGGGGAAAAACTGTTTTTT. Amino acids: CASSASGGGEKLFF.

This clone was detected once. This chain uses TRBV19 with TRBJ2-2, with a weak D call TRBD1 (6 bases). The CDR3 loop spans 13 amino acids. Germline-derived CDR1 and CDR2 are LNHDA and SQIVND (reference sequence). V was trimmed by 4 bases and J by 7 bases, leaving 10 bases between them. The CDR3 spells CASSNQGNGELFF. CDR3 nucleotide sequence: TGTGCCAGTAGTAACCAGGGGAACGGGGAGCTGTTTTTT.

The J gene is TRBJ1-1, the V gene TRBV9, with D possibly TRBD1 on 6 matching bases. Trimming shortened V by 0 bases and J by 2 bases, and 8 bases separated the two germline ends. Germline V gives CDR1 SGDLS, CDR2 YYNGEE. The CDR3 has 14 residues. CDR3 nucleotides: TGTGCCAGCAGCGTAGCGGGACACAACACTGAAGCTTTCTTT. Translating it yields CASSVAGHNTEAFF.

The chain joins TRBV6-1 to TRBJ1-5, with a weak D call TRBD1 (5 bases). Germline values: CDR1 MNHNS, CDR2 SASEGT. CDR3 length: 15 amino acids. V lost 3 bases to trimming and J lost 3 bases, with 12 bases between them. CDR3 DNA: TGTGCCAGCAGTGAGGGGGGTTGGGACAATCAGCCCCAGCATTTT. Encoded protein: CASSEGGWDNQPQHF.

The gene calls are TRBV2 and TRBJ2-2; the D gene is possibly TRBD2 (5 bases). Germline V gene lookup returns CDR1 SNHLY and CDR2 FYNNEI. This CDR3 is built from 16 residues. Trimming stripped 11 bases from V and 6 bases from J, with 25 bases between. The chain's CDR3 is CAGKPPRGFSAGELFF. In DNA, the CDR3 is TGTGCCGGAAAACCCCCGCGAGGGTTTAGCGCCGGGGAGCTGTTTTTT. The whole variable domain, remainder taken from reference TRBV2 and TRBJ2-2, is EPEVTQTPSHQVTQMGQEVILRCVPISNHLYFYWYRQILGQKVEFLVSFYNNEISEKSEIFDDQFSVERPDGSNFTLKIRSTKLEDSAMYFCAGKPPRGFSAGELFFGEGSRLTVL.

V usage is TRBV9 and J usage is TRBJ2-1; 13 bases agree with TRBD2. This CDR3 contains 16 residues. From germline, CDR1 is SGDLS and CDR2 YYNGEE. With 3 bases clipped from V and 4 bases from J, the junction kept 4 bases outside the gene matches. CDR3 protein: CASSATSGGAYNEQFF. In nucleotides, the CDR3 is TGTGCCAGCAGCGCCACTAGCGGGGGGGCTTACAATGAGCAGTTCTTC. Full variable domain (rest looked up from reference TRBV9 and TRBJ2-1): DSGVTQTPKHLITATGQRVTLRCSPRSGDLSVYWYQQSLDQGLQFLIQYYNGEERAKGNILERFSAQQFPDLHSELNLSSLELGDSALYFCASSATSGGAYNEQFFGPGTRLTVL.

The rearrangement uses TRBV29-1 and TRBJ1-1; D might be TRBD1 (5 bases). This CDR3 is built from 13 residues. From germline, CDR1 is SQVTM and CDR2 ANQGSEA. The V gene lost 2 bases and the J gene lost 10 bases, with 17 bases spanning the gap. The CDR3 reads CSVESHRGGGAFF. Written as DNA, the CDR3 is TGCAGCGTTGAATCCCACCGGGGGGGAGGAGCTTTCTTT.

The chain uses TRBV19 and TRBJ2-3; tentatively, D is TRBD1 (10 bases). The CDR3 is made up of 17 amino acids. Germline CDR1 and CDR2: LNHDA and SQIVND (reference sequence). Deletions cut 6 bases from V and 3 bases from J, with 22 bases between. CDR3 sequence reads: CASRLAGGTGATDTQYF. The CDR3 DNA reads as TGTGCCAGTAGATTGGCGGGGGGGACAGGGGCTACAGATACGCAGTATTTT.

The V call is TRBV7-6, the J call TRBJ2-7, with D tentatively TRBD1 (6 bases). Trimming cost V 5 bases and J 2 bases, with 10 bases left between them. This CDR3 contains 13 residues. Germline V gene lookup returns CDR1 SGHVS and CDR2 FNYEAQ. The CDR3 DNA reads TGTGCCAGCAGCCGAGGACAGACCTACGAGCAGTACTTC. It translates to CASSRGQTYEQYF.

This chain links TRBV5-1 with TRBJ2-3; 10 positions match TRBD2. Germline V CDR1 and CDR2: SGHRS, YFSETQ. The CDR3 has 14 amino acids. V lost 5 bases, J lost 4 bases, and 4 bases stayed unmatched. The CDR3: CASSTSGVPDTQYF. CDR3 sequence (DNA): TGCGCCAGCAGTACTAGCGGGGTGCCAGATACGCAGTATTTT.

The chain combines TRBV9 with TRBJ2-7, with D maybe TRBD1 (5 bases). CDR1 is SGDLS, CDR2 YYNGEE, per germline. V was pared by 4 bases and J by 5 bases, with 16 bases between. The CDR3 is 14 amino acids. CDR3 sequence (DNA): TGTGCCAGCAGCCTAACCAGGGTTGGTGACGAGCAGTACTTC. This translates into CASSLTRVGDEQYF. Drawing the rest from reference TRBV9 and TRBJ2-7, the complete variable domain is DSGVTQTPKHLITATGQRVTLRCSPRSGDLSVYWYQQSLDQGLQFLIQYYNGEERAKGNILERFSAQQFPDLHSELNLSSLELGDSALYFCASSLTRVGDEQYFGPGTRLTVT.

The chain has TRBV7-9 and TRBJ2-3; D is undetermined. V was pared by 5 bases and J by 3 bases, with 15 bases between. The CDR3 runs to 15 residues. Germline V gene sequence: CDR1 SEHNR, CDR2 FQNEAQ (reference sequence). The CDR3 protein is CASSLPGRLTDTQYF. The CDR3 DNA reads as TGTGCCAGCAGCCTCCCAGGAAGGCTTACAGATACGCAGTATTTT.

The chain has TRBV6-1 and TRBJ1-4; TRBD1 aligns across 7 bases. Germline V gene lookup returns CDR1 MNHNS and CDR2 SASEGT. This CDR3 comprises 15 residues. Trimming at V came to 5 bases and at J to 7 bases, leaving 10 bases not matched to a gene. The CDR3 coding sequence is TGTGCCAGCAGTAGAGGGAGAGGGGGCGTTGAAAAACTGTTTTTT. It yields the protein CASSRGRGGVEKLFF.